This T cell receptor (beta chain) is from a study of T cells in Graves' hyperthyroidism and ophthalmopathy. Researchers took RNA transcripts and amplified the TCR beta CDR3 regions from them. First-round RT-PCR of the TCR CDR3 relied on the HTBI primer set. TCRdb re-called the multiplex PCR reads with MiXCR, one entry per CDR3 protein. The sample yields roughly 380,000 distinct CDR3 sequences, around 18% seen once. CDR3 length: 14 residues. Germline V CDR1 and CDR2: SGHAT, FQNNGV. J lost 4 bases, V lost 4 bases, and 4 bases had no gene match. There are many counts of this clonotype. The sequenced material came from blood. The chain uses TRBV11-2 and TRBJ1-5, with 7 bases matching TRBD1. This sequence was found in a woman aged 40 to 49 with Graves' ophthalmopathy. This chain's CDR3 is CASSWGQSNQPQHF. The DNA for the CDR3 is TGTGCCAGCAGCTGGGGACAGAGTAATCAGCCCCAGCATTTT. The variable domain in full, completed from reference TRBV11-2 and TRBJ1-5, reads EAGVAQSPRYKIIEKRQSVAFWCNPISGHATLYWYQQILGQGPKLLIQFQNNGVVDDSQLPKDRFSAERLKGVDSTLKIQPAKLEDSAVYLCASSWGQSNQPQHFGDGTRLSIL.